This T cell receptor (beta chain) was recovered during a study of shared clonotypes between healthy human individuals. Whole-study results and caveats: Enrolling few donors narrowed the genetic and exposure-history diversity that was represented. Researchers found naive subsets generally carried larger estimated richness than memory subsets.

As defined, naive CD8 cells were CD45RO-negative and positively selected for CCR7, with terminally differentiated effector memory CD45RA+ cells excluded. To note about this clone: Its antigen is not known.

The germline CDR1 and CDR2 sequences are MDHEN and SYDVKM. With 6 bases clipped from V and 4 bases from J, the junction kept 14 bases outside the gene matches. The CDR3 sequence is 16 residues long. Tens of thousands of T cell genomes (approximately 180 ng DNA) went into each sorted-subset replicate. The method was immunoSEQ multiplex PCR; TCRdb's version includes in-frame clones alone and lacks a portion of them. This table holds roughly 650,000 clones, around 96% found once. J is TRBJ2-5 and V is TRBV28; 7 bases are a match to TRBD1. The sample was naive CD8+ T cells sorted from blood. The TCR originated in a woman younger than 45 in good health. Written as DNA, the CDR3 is TGTGCCAGCAGGAAGGGGGCAAGCAAGACTCGAGAGACCCAGTACTTC. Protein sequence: CASRKGASKTRETQYF. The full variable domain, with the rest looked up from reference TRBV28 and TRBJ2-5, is DVKVTQSSRYLVKRTGEKVFLECVQDMDHENMFWYRQDPGLGLRLIYFSYDVKMKEKGDIPEGYSVSREKKERFSLILESASTNQTSMYLCASRKGASKTRETQYFGPGTRLLVL.